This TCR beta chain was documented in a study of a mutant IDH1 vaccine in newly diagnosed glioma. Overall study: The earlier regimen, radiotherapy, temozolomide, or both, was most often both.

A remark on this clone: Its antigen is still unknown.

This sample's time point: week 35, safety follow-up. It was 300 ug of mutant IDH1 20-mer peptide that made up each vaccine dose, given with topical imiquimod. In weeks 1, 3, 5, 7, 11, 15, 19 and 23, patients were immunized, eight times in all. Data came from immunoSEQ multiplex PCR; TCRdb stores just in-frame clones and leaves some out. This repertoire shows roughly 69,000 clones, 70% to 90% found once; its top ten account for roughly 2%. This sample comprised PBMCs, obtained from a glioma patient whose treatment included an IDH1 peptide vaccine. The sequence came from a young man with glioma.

CDR3 sequence (DNA): TGCGCCAGCAGCTTGCCGTCTAGCGGGAGTGGGCATGAGCAGTTCTTC. This gives the protein CASSLPSSGSGHEQFF. This rearrangement joins TRBV5-1 to TRBJ2-1, with TRBD2 matching 10 bases. With 1 base clipped from V and 8 bases from J, the junction kept 9 bases outside the gene matches. This CDR3 region has 16 residues. Germline V lookup: CDR1 SGHRS, CDR2 YFSETQ.